This paragraph reports one T cell receptor (beta chain). No antigen is known for it. Base qualities were left out, and no much larger clone turns up one base away. These data originate in a study of control samples from healthy donors and cancer patients (dated by TCRdb to about 2020). Library prep was done by the immunoSEQ multiplex PCR assay. In TCRdb, the immuneACCESS table is reduced to in-frame sequences with V and J assigned. These tables do not hold every clone; where another copy was compared, an unresolved V gene accounts for under half, and the others remain unexplained. This sample comprises 100,000 to 150,000 clones, about 87% of them detected only once. The biggest ten clones account for roughly 12% of the sample. The CDR3, cysteine through phenylalanine, is 13 amino acids long. Left in the record is the CDR3 DNA by itself, 39 bases read in frame from the first base. The CDR1 and CDR2 encoded by the germline V gene (reference sequence) are DFQATT and SNEGSKA. V was cut back by 3 bases and J by 0 bases, leaving a gap of 8 bases between them.

The rearranged segments are TRBV20-1 and TRBJ1-2, with the D gene uncertain. The TCR was taken from a man under 40 in good health. Sequencing was done on a sample of blood. The sequenced DNA: TGCAGTGCTAGTGGCGGACCTAACTATGGCTACACCTTC. Its product reads: CSASGGPNYGYTF.